This T cell receptor beta chain stems from a study of shared clonotypes between healthy human individuals. Overall study context: CD4 naive and CD4 memory each took three plates per donor, while CD8 naive took two and CD8 memory one.

V shed 4 bases, J shed 2 bases, and the junction held 8 bases outside the gene matches. This CDR3 comprises 16 residues. Germline V gives CDR1 SGHRS, CDR2 YFSETQ. Study-wide results and limits: A generally larger estimated richness was seen in naive subsets than in memory subsets.

In regard to this clone: What it recognizes is unknown.

The naive CD8 population came from CD45RO-negative cells selected for CCR7, without terminally differentiated effector memory CD45RA+ cells. Genomic DNA belonging to each subset was distributed in equal measure over several immunoSEQ plates. Libraries were prepared by immunoSEQ multiplex PCR; TCRdb keeps only in-frame clonotypes and omits some of them. The data show about 2 million clones, 85% to 95% seen once. The receptor was isolated from a young man in good health. Sequences were obtained from naive CD8+ T cells sorted from blood. The genes are TRBV5-1 and TRBJ2-1, with 8 nucleotides matching TRBD2. The CDR3 DNA reads as TGCGCCAGCAGCACCCAGCGGGAGACTACCTACAATGAGCAGTTCTTC. Translated, it gives CASSTQRETTYNEQFF. Complete variable domain (other parts from reference TRBV5-1 and TRBJ2-1): KAGVTQTPRYLIKTRGQQVTLSCSPISGHRSVSWYQQTPGQGLQFLFEYFSETQRNKGNFPGRFSGRQFSNSRSEMNVSTLELGDSALYLCASSTQRETTYNEQFFGPGTRLTVL.